This T cell receptor beta chain originates from a study of T cells after yellow fever vaccination. Via MiXCR, TCRdb re-called the 5' RACE reads, giving one row per CDR3 protein. The table includes a few hundred thousand distinct CDR3 sequences, 6.7% detected once. Whole-study results and caveats: Post-booster reappearance was seen for most primary-vaccination clones (96% CD4, around 89% CD8).

This clonotype was seen a handful of times. Its antigen is unknown. V lost 6 bases to trimming and J lost 7 bases; unmatched junction nucleotides: 6. CDR3 length: 13 amino acids. CDR1 MNHEY and CDR2 SVGEGT come from the germline V gene. The source is a man aged 30 to 45 who received the YFV17D yellow fever vaccine. The starting material was CD4+ T cells sorted from PBMCs, obtained on the day of the yellow fever booster vaccination. The rearrangement joins TRBV6-2 or TRBV6-3 to TRBJ2-7, with 10 nucleotides matching TRBD2. The CDR3, as DNA: TGTGCCAGCAGAGCGGGAGGGCCTAGTGAGCAGTACTTC. It translates to CASRAGGPSEQYF.